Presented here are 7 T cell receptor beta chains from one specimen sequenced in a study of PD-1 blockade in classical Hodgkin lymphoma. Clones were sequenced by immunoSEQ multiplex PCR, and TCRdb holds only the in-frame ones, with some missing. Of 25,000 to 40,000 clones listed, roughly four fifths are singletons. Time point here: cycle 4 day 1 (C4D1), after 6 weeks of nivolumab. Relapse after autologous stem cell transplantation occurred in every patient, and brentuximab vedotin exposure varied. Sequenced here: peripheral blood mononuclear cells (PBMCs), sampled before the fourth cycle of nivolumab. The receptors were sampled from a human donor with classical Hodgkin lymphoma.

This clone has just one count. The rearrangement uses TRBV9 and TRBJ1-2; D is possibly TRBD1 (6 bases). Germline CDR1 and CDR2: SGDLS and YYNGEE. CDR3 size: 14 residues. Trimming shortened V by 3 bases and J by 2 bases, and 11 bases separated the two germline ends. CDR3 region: CASSDGQINYGYTF. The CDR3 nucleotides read TGTGCCAGCAGCGACGGACAGATCAACTATGGCTACACCTTC.

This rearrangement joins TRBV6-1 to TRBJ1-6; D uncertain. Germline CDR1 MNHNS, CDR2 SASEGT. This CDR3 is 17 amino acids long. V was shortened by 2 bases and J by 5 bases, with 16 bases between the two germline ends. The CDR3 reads CASSERAGGRDNSPLHF. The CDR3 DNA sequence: TGTGCCAGCAGTGAAAGGGCAGGAGGGAGGGATAATTCACCCCTCCACTTT.

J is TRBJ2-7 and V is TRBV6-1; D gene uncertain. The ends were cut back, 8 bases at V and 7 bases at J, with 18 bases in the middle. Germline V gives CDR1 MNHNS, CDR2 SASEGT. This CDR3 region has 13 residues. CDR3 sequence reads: CASAPTTWGEQYV. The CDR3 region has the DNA TGTGCCAGCGCACCCACAACCTGGGGTGAGCAGTACGTC.

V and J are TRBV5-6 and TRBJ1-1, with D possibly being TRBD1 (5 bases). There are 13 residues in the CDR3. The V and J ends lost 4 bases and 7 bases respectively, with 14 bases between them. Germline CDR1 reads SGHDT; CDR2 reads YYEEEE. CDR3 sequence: CASSPIRQNEAFF. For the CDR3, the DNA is TGTGCCAGCAGCCCTATCCGACAGAATGAAGCTTTCTTT.

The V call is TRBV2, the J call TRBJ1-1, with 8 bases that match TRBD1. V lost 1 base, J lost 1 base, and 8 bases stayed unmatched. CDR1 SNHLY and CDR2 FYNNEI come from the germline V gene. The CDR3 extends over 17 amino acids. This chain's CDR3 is CASSEGQGAGRNTEAFF. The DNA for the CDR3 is TGTGCCAGCAGTGAAGGGCAGGGGGCAGGTAGGAACACTGAAGCTTTCTTT.

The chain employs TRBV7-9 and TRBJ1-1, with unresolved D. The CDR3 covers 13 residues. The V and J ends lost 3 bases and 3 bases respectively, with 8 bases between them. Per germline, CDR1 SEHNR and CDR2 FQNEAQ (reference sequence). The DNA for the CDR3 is TGTGCCAGCAGCTTGGGCGGACACACTGAAGCTTTCTTT. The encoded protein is CASSLGGHTEAFF.

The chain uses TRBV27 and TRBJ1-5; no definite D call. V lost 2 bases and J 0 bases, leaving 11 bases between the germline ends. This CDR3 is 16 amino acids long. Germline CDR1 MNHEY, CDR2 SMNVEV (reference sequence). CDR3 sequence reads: CASSLRAQASNQPQHF. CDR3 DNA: TGTGCCAGCAGTTTAAGAGCGCAGGCTAGCAATCAGCCCCAGCATTTT.